The sequence of this T cell receptor beta chain was determined in a study of blood T cell repertoires in COVID-19. This table comes from immunoSEQ multiplex PCR, and its TCRdb copy is limited to in-frame clones, with some not included. There are approximately 96,000 clones in the sample; approximately 90% occur only once, and around 4% lies in the top ten. This TCR was sampled from a human donor with COVID-19, enrolled during active disease. The donor label of this sample is uncertain. The sample consisted of peripheral blood.

The CDR3 nucleotides are TGCAGTGCTAGTGGGGGGCAGGCTAATGAAAAACTGTTTTTT. Amino acid sequence: CSASGGQANEKLFF. V gene TRBV20-1 combines with J gene TRBJ1-4; TRBD1 might be the D (6 bases). V gave up 3 bases and J gave up 3 bases, with 11 bases separating them. CDR1 DFQATT and CDR2 SNEGSKA come from the germline V gene (reference sequence). The CDR3 loop spans 14 amino acids.